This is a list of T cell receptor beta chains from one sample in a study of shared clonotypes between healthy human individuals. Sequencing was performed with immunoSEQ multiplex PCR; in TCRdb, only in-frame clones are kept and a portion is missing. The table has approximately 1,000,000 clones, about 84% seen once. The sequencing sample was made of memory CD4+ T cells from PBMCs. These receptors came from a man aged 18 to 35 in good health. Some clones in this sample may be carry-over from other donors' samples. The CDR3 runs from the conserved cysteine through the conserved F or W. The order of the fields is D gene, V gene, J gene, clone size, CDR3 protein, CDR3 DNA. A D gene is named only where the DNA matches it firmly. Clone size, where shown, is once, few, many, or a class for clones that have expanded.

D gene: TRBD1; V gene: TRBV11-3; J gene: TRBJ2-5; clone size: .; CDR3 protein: CASSFRQGPQETQYF; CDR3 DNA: TGTGCCAGCAGCTTCCGACAGGGCCCCCAAGAGACCCAGTACTTC
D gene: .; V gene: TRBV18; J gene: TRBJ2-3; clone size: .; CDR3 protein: CASHGGTSTDTQYF; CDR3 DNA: TGTGCCAGTCACGGCGGGACGAGCACAGATACGCAGTATTTT
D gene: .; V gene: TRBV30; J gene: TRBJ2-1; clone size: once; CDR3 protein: CAWSLLDGRGEQFF; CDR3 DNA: TGTGCCTGGAGTCTCCTAGACGGGCGAGGTGAGCAGTTCTTC
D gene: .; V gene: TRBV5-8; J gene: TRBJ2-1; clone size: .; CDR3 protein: CASSLGALWGEQFF; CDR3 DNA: TGTGCCAGCAGCTTGGGTGCGCTTTGGGGGGAGCAGTTCTTC
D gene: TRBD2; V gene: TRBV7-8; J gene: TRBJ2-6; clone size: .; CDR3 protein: CASSETGGPGSGANVLTF; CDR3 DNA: TGTGCCAGCAGCGAGACGGGAGGGCCGGGTAGTGGGGCCAACGTCCTGACTTTC
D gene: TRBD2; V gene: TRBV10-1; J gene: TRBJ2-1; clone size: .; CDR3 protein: CASSQGLAGPNEQFF; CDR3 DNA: TGCGCCAGCAGCCAAGGACTAGCGGGACCCAATGAGCAGTTCTTC
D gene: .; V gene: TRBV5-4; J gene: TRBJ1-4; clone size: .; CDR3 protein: CASSSTATNEKLFF; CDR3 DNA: TGTGCCAGCAGCTCGACAGCAACTAATGAAAAACTGTTTTTT
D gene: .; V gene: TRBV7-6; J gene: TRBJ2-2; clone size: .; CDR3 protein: CASSLVESGELFF; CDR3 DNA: TGTGCCAGCAGCTTAGTGGAGAGCGGGGAGCTGTTTTTT
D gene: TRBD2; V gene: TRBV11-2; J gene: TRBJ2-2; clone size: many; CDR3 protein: CASSSTSGRALGGELFF; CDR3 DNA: TGTGCCAGCAGCTCGACTAGCGGGAGGGCCTTGGGCGGGGAGCTGTTTTTT
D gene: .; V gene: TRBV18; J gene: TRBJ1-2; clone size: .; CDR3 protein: CASSGSKANYGYTF; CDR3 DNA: TGTGCCAGCTCAGGGTCCAAAGCTAACTATGGCTACACCTTC
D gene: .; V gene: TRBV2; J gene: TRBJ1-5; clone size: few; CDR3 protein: CASTRIQGWQPQHF; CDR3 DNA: TGTGCCAGCACCAGAATCCAGGGGTGGCAGCCCCAGCATTTT
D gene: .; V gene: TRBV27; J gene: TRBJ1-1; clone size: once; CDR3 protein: CASSSNLQTEAFF; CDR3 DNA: TGTGCCAGCAGTTCGAACCTACAAACTGAAGCTTTCTTT
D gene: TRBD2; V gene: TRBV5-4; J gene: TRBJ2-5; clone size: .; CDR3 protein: CATSFGGGLETQYF; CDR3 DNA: TGTGCCACCTCCTTTGGGGGAGGGTTGGAGACCCAGTACTTC
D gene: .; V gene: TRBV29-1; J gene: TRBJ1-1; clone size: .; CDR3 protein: CSVSGYLGTEAFF; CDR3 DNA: TGCAGCGTTTCAGGGTATTTGGGCACTGAAGCTTTCTTT
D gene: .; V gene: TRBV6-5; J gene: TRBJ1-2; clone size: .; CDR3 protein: CASSKGRVGYTF; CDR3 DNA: TGTGCCAGCAGTAAAGGCCGGGTTGGCTACACCTTC
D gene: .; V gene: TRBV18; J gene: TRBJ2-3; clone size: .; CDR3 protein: CASSPKRGADTQYF; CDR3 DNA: TGTGCCAGCTCACCGAAAAGGGGTGCAGATACGCAGTATTTT
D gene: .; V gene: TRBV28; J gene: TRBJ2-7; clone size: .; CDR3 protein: CASSGGSEGSYEQYF; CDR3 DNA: TGTGCCAGCAGTGGGGGTAGCGAGGGCTCCTACGAGCAGTACTTC
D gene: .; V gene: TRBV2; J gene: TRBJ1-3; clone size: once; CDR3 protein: CATTGGTGNTIYF; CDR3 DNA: TGTGCCACCACGGGTGGGACTGGAAACACCATATATTTT
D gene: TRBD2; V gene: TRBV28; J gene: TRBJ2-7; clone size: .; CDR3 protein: CASSPISGISSYEQYF; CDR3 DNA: TGTGCCAGCAGTCCCATTAGCGGGATAAGCTCCTACGAGCAGTACTTC
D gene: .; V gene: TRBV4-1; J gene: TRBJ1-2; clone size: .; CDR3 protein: CASRATERPVYGYTF; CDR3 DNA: TGCGCCAGCAGGGCGACGGAGAGGCCGGTCTATGGCTACACCTTC
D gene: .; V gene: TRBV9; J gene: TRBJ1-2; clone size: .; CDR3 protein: CASSVQRGGYGYTF; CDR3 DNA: TGTGCCAGCAGCGTCCAACGGGGCGGATATGGCTACACCTTC
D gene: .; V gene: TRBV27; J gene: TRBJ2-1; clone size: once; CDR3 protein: CASSLIGFNNEQFF; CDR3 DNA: TGTGCCAGCAGTTTAATCGGGTTTAACAATGAGCAGTTCTTC
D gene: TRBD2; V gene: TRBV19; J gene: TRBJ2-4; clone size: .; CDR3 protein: CASSTAGTSGIQYF; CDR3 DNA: TGTGCCAGTAGCACTGCGGGGACTAGCGGCATTCAGTACTTC
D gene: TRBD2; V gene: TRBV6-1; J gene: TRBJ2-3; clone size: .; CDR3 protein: CASSGGVAGGLTSTDTQYF; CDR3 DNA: TGTGCCAGCAGTGGGGGGGTAGCGGGAGGACTCACTAGCACAGATACGCAGTATTTT
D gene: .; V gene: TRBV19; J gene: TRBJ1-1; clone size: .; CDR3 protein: CASSIHLGFTEAFF; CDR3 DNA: TGTGCCAGTAGTATTCATCTGGGGTTCACTGAAGCTTTCTTT
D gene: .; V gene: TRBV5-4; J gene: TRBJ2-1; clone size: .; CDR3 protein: CASSGTRINEQFF; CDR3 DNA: TGTGCCAGCTCTGGAACTAGAATCAATGAGCAGTTCTTC
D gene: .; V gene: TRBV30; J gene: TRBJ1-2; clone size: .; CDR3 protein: CAWSVLFSDGYTF; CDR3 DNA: TGTGCCTGGAGTGTACTGTTTTCGGATGGCTACACCTTC
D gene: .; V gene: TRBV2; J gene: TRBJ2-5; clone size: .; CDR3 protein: CASRARAAKLQETQYF; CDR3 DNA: TGTGCCAGCAGAGCACGGGCCGCAAAACTCCAAGAGACCCAGTACTTC
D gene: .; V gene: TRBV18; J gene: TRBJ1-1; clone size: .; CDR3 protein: CASSHQMNTEAFF; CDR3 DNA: TGTGCCAGCTCACATCAGATGAACACTGAAGCTTTCTTT
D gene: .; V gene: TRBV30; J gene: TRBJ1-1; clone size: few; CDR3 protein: CAWSGAGEAFF; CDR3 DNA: TGTGCCTGGAGTGGGGCGGGTGAAGCTTTCTTT
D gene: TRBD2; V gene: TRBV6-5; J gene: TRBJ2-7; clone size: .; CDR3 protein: CASSSREGSEQYF; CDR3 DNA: TGTGCCAGCAGTTCTCGGGAGGGCAGCGAGCAGTACTTC
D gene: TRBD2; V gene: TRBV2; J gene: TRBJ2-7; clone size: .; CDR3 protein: CASSGLTSGVSYEQYF; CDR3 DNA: TGTGCCAGCAGTGGTTTGACTAGCGGGGTCTCCTACGAGCAGTACTTC